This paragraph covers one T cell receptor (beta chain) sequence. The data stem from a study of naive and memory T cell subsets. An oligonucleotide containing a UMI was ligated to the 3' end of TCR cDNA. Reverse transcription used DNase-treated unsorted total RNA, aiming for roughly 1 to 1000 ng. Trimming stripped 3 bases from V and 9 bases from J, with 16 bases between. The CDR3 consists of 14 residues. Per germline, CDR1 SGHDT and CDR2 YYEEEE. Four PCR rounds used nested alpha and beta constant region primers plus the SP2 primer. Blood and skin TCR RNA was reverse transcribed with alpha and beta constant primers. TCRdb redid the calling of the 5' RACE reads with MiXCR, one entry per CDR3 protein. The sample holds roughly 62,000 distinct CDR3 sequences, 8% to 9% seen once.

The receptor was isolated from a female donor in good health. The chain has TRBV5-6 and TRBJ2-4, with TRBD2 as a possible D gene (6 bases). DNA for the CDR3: TGTGCCAGCAGCTGGAGGGCCGGATTGGGCATTCAGTACTTC. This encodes CASSWRAGLGIQYF.